The entry below describes one T cell receptor beta chain. Its antigen remains unknown. The CDR3 is 13 amino acids. V lost 9 bases to trimming and J lost 1 base; unmatched junction nucleotides: 2. These data are taken from a study of T cell responses to AZD1222 COVID-19 vaccine. Study background: Recipients boosted at about 4 weeks or about 12 weeks are pooled.

The assay was immunoSEQ multiplex PCR, and TCRdb's table has in-frame clones only and misses some. In the table there are more than 110,000 clones, 80% to 90% of which are singletons. Study findings and constraints: Recipients of AZD1222 seropositive at baseline numbered only 6 or 7.

The receptor's source is an adult in good health. J is TRBJ2-3 and V is TRBV12-3 or TRBV12-4; 9 bases are a match to TRBD2. This specimen was peripheral blood, taken on day 0 of AZD1222 vaccination. The CDR3: CASGGGGTDTQYF. The CDR3 nucleotides are TGTGCCAGTGGCGGGGGGGGCACAGATACGCAGTATTTT.